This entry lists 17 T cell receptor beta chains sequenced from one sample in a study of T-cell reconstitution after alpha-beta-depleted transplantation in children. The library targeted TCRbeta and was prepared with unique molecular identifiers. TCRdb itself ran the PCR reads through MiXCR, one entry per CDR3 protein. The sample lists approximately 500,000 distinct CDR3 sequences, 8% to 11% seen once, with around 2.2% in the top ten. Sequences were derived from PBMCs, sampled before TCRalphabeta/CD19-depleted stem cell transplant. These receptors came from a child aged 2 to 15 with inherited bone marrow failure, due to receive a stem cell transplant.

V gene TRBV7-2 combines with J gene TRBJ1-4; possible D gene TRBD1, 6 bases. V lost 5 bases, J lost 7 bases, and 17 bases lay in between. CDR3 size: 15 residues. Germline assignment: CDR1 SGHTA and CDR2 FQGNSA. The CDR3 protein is CASSLAGGGGEKLFF. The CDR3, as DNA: TGTGCCAGCAGCCTGGCCGGGGGCGGCGGTGAAAAACTGTTTTTT.

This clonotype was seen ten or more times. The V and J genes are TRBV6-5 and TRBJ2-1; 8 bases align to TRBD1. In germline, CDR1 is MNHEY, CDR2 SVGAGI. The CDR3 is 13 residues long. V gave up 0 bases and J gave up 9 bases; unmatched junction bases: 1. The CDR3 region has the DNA TGTGCCAGCAGTTACTCACAGGGGGGTGAGCAGTTCTTC. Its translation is CASSYSQGGEQFF.

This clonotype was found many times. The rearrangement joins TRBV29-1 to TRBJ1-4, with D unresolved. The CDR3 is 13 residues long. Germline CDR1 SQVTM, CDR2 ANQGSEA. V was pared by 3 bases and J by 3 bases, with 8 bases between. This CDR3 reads CSVEREANEKLFF. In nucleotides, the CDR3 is TGCAGCGTTGAGAGGGAGGCTAATGAAAAACTGTTTTTT. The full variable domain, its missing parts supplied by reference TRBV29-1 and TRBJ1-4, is SAVISQKPSRDICQRGTSLTIQCQVDSQVTMMFWYRQQPGQSLTLIATANQGSEATYESGFVIDKFPISRPNLTFSTLTVSNMSPEDSSIYLCSVEREANEKLFFGSGTQLSVL.

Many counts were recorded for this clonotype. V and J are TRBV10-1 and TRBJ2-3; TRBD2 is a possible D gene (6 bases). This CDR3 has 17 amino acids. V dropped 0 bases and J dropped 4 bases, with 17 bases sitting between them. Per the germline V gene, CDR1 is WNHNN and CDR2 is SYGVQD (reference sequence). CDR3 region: CASSESRLVGGADTQYF. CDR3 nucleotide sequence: TGCGCCAGCAGTGAGTCCAGACTAGTAGGTGGGGCAGATACGCAGTATTTT.

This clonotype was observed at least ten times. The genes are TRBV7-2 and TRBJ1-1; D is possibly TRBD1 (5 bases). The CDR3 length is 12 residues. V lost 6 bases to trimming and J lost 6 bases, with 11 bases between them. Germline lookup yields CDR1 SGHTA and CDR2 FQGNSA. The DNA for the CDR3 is TGTGCCAGCAGTCGTGGACACCCTGAAGCTTTCTTT. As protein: CASSRGHPEAFF.

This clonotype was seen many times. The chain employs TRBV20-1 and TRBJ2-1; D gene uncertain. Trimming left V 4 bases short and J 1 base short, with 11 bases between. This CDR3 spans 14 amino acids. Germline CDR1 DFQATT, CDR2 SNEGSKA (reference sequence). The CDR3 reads CSAIQQPSYNEQFF. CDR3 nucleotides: TGCAGTGCTATCCAGCAACCTTCCTACAATGAGCAGTTCTTC.

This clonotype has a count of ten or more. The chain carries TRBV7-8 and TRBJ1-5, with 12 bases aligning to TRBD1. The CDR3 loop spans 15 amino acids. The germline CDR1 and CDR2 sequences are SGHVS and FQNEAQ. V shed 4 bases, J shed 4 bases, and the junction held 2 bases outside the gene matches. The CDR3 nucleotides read TGTGCCAGCAGCTCGGGACAGGGGGCAAATCAGCCCCAGCATTTT. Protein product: CASSSGQGANQPQHF.

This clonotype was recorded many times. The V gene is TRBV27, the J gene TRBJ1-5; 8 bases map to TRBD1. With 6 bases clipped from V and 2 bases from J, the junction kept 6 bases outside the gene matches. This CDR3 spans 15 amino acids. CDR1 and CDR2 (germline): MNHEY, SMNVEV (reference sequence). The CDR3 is CASRRTGLGNQPQHF. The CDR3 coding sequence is TGTGCCAGCAGAAGGACAGGGTTAGGCAATCAGCCCCAGCATTTT.

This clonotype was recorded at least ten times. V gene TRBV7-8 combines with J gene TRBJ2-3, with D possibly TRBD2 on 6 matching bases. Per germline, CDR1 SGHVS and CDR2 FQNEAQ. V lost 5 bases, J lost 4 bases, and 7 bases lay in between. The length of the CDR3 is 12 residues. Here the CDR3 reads CASSTSPDTQYF. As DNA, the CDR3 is TGTGCCAGCAGCACTAGCCCAGATACGCAGTATTTT.

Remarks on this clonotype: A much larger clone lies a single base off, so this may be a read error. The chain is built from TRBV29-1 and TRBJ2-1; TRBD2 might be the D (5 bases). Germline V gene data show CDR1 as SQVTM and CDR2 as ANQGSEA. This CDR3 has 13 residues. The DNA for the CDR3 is TGCAGCGTCACTAGTGGCTCCTACTATGAGCAGTTCTTC. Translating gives CSVTSGSYYEQFF.

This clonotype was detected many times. This CDR3 reads CASSHPPGLSNSPLHF. CDR3 nucleotides: TGCGCCAGCAGCCACCCACCGGGGCTCTCGAATTCACCCCTCCACTTT. This rearrangement joins TRBV4-1 to TRBJ1-6; D is possibly TRBD1 (5 bases). Trimming took off 3 bases at V and 7 bases at J, with 16 bases between the two ends. The germline V gene has CDR1 MGHRA and CDR2 YSYEKL. This CDR3 comprises 16 residues.

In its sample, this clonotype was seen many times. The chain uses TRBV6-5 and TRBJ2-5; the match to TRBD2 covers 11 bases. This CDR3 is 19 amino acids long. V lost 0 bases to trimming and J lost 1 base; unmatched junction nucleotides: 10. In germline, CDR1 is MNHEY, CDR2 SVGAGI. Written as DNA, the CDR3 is TGTGCCAGCAGTTACTCGACTAGCGGGGTTTCAAATTTCCAAGAGACCCAGTACTTC. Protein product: CASSYSTSGVSNFQETQYF.

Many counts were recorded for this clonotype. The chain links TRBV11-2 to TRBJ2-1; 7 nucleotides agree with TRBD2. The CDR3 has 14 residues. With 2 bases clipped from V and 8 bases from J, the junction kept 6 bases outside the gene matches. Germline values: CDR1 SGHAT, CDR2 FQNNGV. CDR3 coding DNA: TGTGCCAGCAGCTTACTGGCGGGAGACCATGAGCAGTTCTTC. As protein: CASSLLAGDHEQFF.

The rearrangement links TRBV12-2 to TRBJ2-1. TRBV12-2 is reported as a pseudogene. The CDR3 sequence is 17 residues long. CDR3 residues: CASRSDLAGSSYNEQFF. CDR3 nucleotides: TGTGCAAGTCGCTCAGATCTCGCGGGGAGCTCCTACAATGAGCAGTTCTTC.

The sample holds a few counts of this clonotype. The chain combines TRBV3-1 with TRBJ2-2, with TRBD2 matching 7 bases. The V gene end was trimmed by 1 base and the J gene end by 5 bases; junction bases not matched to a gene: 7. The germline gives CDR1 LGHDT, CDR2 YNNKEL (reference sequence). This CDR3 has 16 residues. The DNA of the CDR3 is TGTGCCAGCAGCCAAGTGCAGACTAGCCTAACCGGGGAGCTGTTTTTT. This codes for CASSQVQTSLTGELFF.

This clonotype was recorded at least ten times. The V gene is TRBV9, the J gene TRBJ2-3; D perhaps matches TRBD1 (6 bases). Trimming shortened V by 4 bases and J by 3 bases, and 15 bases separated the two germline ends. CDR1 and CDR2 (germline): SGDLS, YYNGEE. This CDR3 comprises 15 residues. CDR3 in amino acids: CASSIRQEVTDTQYF. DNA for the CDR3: TGTGCCAGCAGCATCCGACAGGAGGTGACAGATACGCAGTATTTT.

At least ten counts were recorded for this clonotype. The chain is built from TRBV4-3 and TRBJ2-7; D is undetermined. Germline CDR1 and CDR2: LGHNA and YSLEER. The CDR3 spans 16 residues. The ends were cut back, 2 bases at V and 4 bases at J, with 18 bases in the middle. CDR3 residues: CASSQSAVQAFYEQYF. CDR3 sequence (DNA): TGCGCCAGCAGCCAATCGGCGGTTCAGGCCTTTTACGAGCAGTACTTC.